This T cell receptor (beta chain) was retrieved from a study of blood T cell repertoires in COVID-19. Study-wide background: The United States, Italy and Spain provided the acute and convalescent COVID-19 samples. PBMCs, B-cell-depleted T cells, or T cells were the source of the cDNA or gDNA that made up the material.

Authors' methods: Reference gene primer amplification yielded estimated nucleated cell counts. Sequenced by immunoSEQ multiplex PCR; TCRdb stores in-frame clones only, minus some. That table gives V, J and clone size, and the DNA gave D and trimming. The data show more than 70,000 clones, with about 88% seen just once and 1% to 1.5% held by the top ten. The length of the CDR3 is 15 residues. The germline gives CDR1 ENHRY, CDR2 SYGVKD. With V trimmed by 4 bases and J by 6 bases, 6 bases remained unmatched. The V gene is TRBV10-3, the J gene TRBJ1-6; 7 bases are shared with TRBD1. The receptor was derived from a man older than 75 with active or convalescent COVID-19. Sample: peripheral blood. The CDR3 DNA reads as TGTGCCATCAGTGGAGGGACAGACTCTAATTCACCCCTCCACTTT. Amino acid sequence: CAISGGTDSNSPLHF.